The rows below give T cell receptor beta chains drawn from one sample of a study of shared clonotypes between healthy human individuals. Data came from immunoSEQ multiplex PCR; TCRdb stores just in-frame clones and leaves some out. The sample has roughly 2.5 million clones, around 90% seen once. The sequencing input was naive CD4+ T cells sorted from blood. Receptors were obtained from a man between 18 and 29 years old in good health. Each CDR3 is given with its conserved first and last residue. The order of the fields is D gene, J gene, clone size, V gene, CDR3 protein, CDR3 DNA. D genes are given only for firm matches. A row's size may be missing; if present it is once, few, many or a size class.

>.|TRBJ1-4|.|TRBV10-3
CASSYSIREKLFF
TGTGCCAGCAGTTACTCGATCAGGGAAAAACTGTTTTTT
>TRBD1|TRBJ1-3|.|TRBV30
CAWGDSLSGNTIYF
TGTGCCTGGGGGGACAGCCTCTCTGGAAACACCATATATTTT
>TRBD2|TRBJ2-2|.|TRBV29-1
CSVPTSGTSGGVYSTGELFF
TGCAGCGTTCCGACAAGCGGGACTAGCGGGGGGGTGTATAGCACCGGGGAGCTGTTTTTT
>TRBD1|TRBJ2-7|.|TRBV25-1
CASRDRGQIEQYF
TGTGCCAGCAGGGACAGGGGGCAGATCGAGCAGTACTTC
>TRBD2|TRBJ2-7|.|TRBV29-1
CSVSRSGGAYEQYF
TGCAGCGTCTCCCGTAGCGGGGGGGCTTACGAGCAGTACTTC
>TRBD2|TRBJ2-1|.|TRBV9
CASSEGRVGLVHEQFF
TGTGCCAGCAGCGAGGGTAGGGTCGGACTAGTCCATGAGCAGTTCTTC
>.|TRBJ1-6|.|TRBV6-5
CASRVRRQLNSPLHF
TGTGCCAGCAGGGTTCGCCGACAACTGAATTCACCCCTCCACTTT
>.|TRBJ1-4|.|TRBV28
CASGMGGEKLFF
TGTGCCAGCGGCATGGGAGGGGAAAAACTGTTTTTT
>TRBD1|TRBJ2-1|.|TRBV6-8
CASSYYRGSYNEQFF
TGTGCCAGCAGTTACTACAGGGGTTCCTACAATGAGCAGTTCTTC
>TRBD2|TRBJ2-1|.|TRBV12-5
CASGLVRSGRAPDEQFF
TGTGCTAGTGGTTTGGTACGGAGCGGGAGGGCCCCGGATGAGCAGTTCTTC
>.|TRBJ2-4|.|TRBV27
CASSLGRAGGKNIQYF
TGTGCCAGCAGTTTAGGGAGGGCAGGGGGAAAAAACATTCAGTACTTC
>.|TRBJ2-7|.|TRBV9
CASSGGTASYEQYF
TGTGCCAGCAGCGGGGGGACGGCCAGCTACGAGCAGTACTTC
>.|TRBJ2-2|.|TRBV7-9
CASSPDPLRTGELFF
TGTGCCAGCAGCCCAGACCCACTTAGGACCGGGGAGCTGTTTTTT
>.|TRBJ2-5|.|TRBV6-5
CASSSSGQGWNEQYF
.
>TRBD2|TRBJ2-7|.|TRBV28
CASRFSSGASSYEQYF
TGTGCCAGCAGATTTAGCAGCGGGGCCAGCTCCTACGAGCAGTACTTC
>TRBD2|TRBJ2-7|once|TRBV7-9
CASSLRGTSGTYEQYF
TGTGCCAGCAGCTTAAGGGGGACTAGCGGGACCTACGAGCAGTACTTC
>TRBD1|TRBJ2-7|.|TRBV18
CASSPLPGTGHEQYF
TGTGCCAGCTCACCGCTACCCGGGACAGGGCACGAGCAGTACTTC
>.|TRBJ1-1|.|TRBV19
CASSMGQPNTEAFF
TGTGCCAGTAGTATGGGACAACCGAACACTGAAGCTTTCTTT
>.|TRBJ1-1|.|TRBV18
CASSPRGGLGGNTEAFF
TGTGCCAGCTCACCTAGGGGGGGTCTCGGAGGAAACACTGAAGCTTTCTTT
>TRBD1|TRBJ2-7|.|TRBV18
CASSGGQGTYEQYF
TGTGCCAGCTCGGGAGGACAGGGAACCTACGAGCAGTACTTC
>.|TRBJ1-2|.|TRBV10-1
CASSDATAYGYTF
TGCGCCAGCAGTGACGCGACTGCTTATGGCTACACCTTC
>.|TRBJ2-7|.|TRBV15
CATSRNSYEQYF
TGTGCCACCAGCAGGAACAGTTACGAGCAGTACTTC
>.|TRBJ1-2|.|TRBV19
CASSAGRYGYTF
TGTGCCAGTAGTGCGGGTCGCTATGGCTACACCTTC
>.|TRBJ2-5|.|TRBV5-4
CASSPGPRETQYF
TGTGCCAGCAGCCCTGGGCCTCGAGAGACCCAGTACTTC
>TRBD1|TRBJ1-5|few|TRBV19
CASRPPTGSGQPQHF
TGTGCCAGTAGGCCCCCGACAGGGTCGGGTCAGCCCCAGCATTTT